Each of the 27 T cell receptor beta chains below was sequenced from the same sample in a study of T cell changes during pregnancy in multiple sclerosis. Sequencing was performed with immunoSEQ multiplex PCR; in TCRdb, only in-frame clones are kept and a portion is missing. This table has about 58,000 clones, roughly nine tenths appearing once. Sequencing was performed on CD4+ T cells from peripheral blood mononuclear cells, taken after pregnancy. All receptors come from a female donor in good health, enrolled as a control in a pregnancy study.

The chain joins TRBV12-2 to TRBJ1-5; the table calls TRBD1, which could not be checked here. TRBV12-2 is listed as a pseudogene. The CDR3 consists of 17 residues. For the CDR3, the DNA is TGTGCAAGTCGATTAGACCCGACAGGGTGGATCAATCAGCCCCAGCATTTT. The encoded protein is CASRLDPTGWINQPQHF.

The chain employs TRBV7-2 and TRBJ1-4; D is perhaps TRBD1 (5 bases). Per the germline V gene, CDR1 is SGHTA and CDR2 is FQGNSA. This CDR3 has 14 amino acids. Trimming took off 5 bases at V and 0 bases at J, with 7 bases between the two ends. CDR3: CASSPTATNEKLFF. CDR3 bases: TGTGCCAGCAGCCCGACAGCAACTAATGAAAAACTGTTTTTT.

The gene calls are TRBV7-9 and TRBJ1-3; TRBD1 matches 7 bases. The germline gives CDR1 SEHNR, CDR2 FQNEAQ (reference sequence). The V and J ends lost 4 bases and 1 base, in that order; junction bases with no gene match: 4. The CDR3 covers 15 residues. The CDR3 DNA sequence: TGTGCCAGCAGCTCCGACAGGGTATCTGGAAACACCATATATTTT. It specifies CASSSDRVSGNTIYF. Using reference TRBV7-9 and TRBJ1-3 for the parts outside the CDR3, the full variable domain is DTGVSQNPRHKITKRGQNVTFRCDPISEHNRLYWYRQTLGQGPEFLTYFQNEAQLEKSRLLSDRFSAERPKGSFSTLEIQRTEQGDSAMYLCASSSDRVSGNTIYFGEGSWLTVV.

The CDR3 DNA follows: TGTGCCAGCAGGCTGGGACTAGCGGGGTCTAATGAGCAGTTCTTC. Translation gives CASRLGLAGSNEQFF. V usage is TRBV6-5 and J usage is TRBJ2-1; 13 nucleotides match TRBD2. This CDR3 has 15 amino acids. The V gene end was trimmed by 6 bases and the J gene end by 7 bases; junction bases not matched to a gene: 6. Germline values: CDR1 MNHEY, CDR2 SVGAGI.

The V call is TRBV11-3, the J call TRBJ2-5, with D perhaps matching TRBD1 (5 bases). CDR3 length: 17 residues. V lost 1 base and J 5 bases, leaving 20 bases between the germline ends. CDR1 SGHNT and CDR2 YENEEA come from the germline V gene. CDR3 nucleotides: TGTGCCAGCAGCTTAGGTGTTGGGGCCCCGGTACGGGAGACCCAGTACTTC. Translated, it gives CASSLGVGAPVRETQYF. Based on the CDR3 plus reference TRBV11-3 and TRBJ2-5, the full variable domain is EAGVVQSPRYKIIEKKQPVAFWCNPISGHNTLYWYLQNLGQGPELLIRYENEEAVDDSQLPKDRFSAERLKGVDSTLKIQPAELGDSAVYLCASSLGVGAPVRETQYFGPGTRLLVL.

The chain joins TRBV28 to TRBJ2-7, with TRBD1 as a possible D gene (6 bases). The germline CDR1 and CDR2 sequences are MDHEN and SYDVKM. The CDR3 extends over 14 amino acids. With 3 bases removed from V and 4 bases from J, the gap between germline ends came to 13 bases. Written as DNA, the CDR3 is TGTGCCAGCAGTTTGGAGCTCGGACAGTACGAGCAGTACTTC. This encodes CASSLELGQYEQYF.

The J gene is TRBJ1-5, the V gene TRBV5-4; 9 nucleotides align to TRBD1. CDR3 size: 16 residues. From germline, CDR1 is SGHNT and CDR2 YYREEE (reference sequence). The trim removed 4 bases at V and 6 bases at J, leaving 11 bases unmatched. CDR3 amino acids: CASSHTGTGKGQPQHF. DNA for the CDR3: TGTGCCAGCAGCCACACCGGGACAGGGAAAGGTCAGCCCCAGCATTTT.

This chain links TRBV5-4 with TRBJ2-7, with a weak D call TRBD2 (7 bases). The CDR3 has 17 amino acids. Germline CDR1 and CDR2: SGHNT and YYREEE (reference sequence). Between the trimmed V and J ends, which lost 6 bases and 3 bases, there was a span of 25 bases. CDR3 loop: CASKEGGPNFGYYEQYF. The CDR3 DNA reads as TGTGCCAGCAAGGAGGGGGGGCCCAACTTCGGCTACTACGAGCAGTACTTC.

The chain recombines TRBV27 with TRBJ2-1; 12 bases match TRBD1. The length of the CDR3 is 13 residues. V lost 6 bases, J lost 8 bases, and 2 bases stayed unmatched. From germline, CDR1 is MNHEY and CDR2 SMNVEV (reference sequence). This CDR3 is CASRGQGADEQFF. Here the CDR3 DNA reads TGTGCCAGCAGGGGACAGGGGGCCGATGAGCAGTTCTTC.

This chain connects TRBV7-9 to TRBJ1-6; a weak D match, TRBD1 (5 bases). Trimming took off 5 bases at V and 0 bases at J, with 14 bases between the two ends. The CDR3 is 17 amino acids. CDR1 is SEHNR and CDR2 is FQNEAQ in the germline V gene (reference sequence). This CDR3 reads CASSRDSLSSYNSPLHF. The CDR3 DNA is TGTGCCAGCAGCCGCGACAGCCTGAGCTCCTATAATTCACCCCTCCACTTT.

The CDR3 region is CASSTGTGISETQYF. The CDR3 coding sequence is TGTGCCAGCAGCACCGGGACAGGGATTTCAGAGACCCAGTACTTC. J is TRBJ2-5 and V is TRBV5-6, with 9 positions matching TRBD1. The CDR3 is made up of 15 amino acids. Trimming removed 4 bases from V and 4 bases from J; junction bases left unmatched: 8. From germline, CDR1 is SGHDT and CDR2 YYEEEE.

The J gene is TRBJ2-2, the V gene TRBV9, with 11 bases matching TRBD1. With 4 bases clipped from V and 3 bases from J, the junction kept 2 bases outside the gene matches. Germline CDR1 reads SGDLS; CDR2 reads YYNGEE. The CDR3 runs 15 residues. CDR3 region: CASSWGQGDTGELFF. The CDR3 DNA reads as TGTGCCAGCAGCTGGGGACAGGGGGACACCGGGGAGCTGTTTTTT.

The genes are TRBV4-3 and TRBJ1-4; D unclear. CDR1 is LGHNA, CDR2 YSLEER, per germline. Trimming shortened V by 4 bases and J by 0 bases, and 9 bases separated the two germline ends. The CDR3 covers 15 residues. This CDR3 is CASSPGFTTNEKLFF. For the CDR3, the DNA is TGCGCCAGCAGCCCAGGTTTTACAACTAATGAAAAACTGTTTTTT.

The V and J genes are TRBV2 and TRBJ1-1, with 7 bases that match TRBD1. The CDR3 is made up of 13 amino acids. Germline trimming cut 5 bases from V and 5 bases from J; bases unmatched to any gene: 5. The germline V gene encodes CDR1 SNHLY and CDR2 FYNNEI. CDR3 DNA sequence: TGTGCCAGCAGTCAGGGGGAATTGACTGAAGCTTTCTTT. It codes for CASSQGELTEAFF.

The rearrangement joins TRBV19 to TRBJ2-5, with TRBD2 matching over 10 bases. The V and J ends lost 6 bases and 1 base, in that order; junction bases with no gene match: 5. The CDR3 runs 15 residues. The germline V gene encodes CDR1 LNHDA and CDR2 SQIVND (reference sequence). The CDR3 DNA follows: TGTGCCAGTAGGTCGCTAGCGGGGGTCCAAGAGACCCAGTACTTC. As protein: CASRSLAGVQETQYF. Using reference TRBV19 and TRBJ2-5 for the parts outside the CDR3, the full variable domain is DGGITQSPKYLFRKEGQNVTLSCEQNLNHDAMYWYRQDPGQGLRLIYYSQIVNDFQKGDIAEGYSVSREKKESFPLTVTSAQKNPTAFYLCASRSLAGVQETQYFGPGTRLLVL.

The V gene is TRBV7-2, the J gene TRBJ1-1, with 10 nucleotides matching TRBD1. Unmatched junction bases numbered 5, after V lost 3 bases and J lost 4 bases. CDR1 and CDR2 (germline): SGHTA, FQGNSA. The CDR3 length is 15 residues. The CDR3 DNA is TGTGCCAGCAGCTTTGAGACAGGGGGCGTCACTGAAGCTTTCTTT. Translating it yields CASSFETGGVTEAFF.

The V call is TRBV19, the J call TRBJ2-5, with TRBD1 matching 9 bases. In germline, CDR1 is LNHDA, CDR2 SQIVND (reference sequence). The V and J ends lost 3 bases and 4 bases, in that order; junction bases with no gene match: 9. CDR3 size: 16 residues. CDR3 in amino acids: CASSMLGQGKVETQYF. The DNA of the CDR3 is TGTGCCAGTAGTATGCTAGGACAGGGGAAAGTAGAGACCCAGTACTTC.

This clone was recorded once. The rearrangement links TRBV2 to TRBJ1-5; D is perhaps TRBD1 (6 bases). CDR1 and CDR2 from the germline V gene are SNHLY and FYNNEI. This CDR3 contains 14 residues. V lost 6 bases and J lost 5, with 14 bases in between. CDR3 residues: CASRGGQTYQPQHF. The CDR3 coding sequence is TGTGCCAGCAGGGGTGGACAGACTTATCAGCCCCAGCATTTT.

This sequence joins TRBV7-9 and TRBJ2-1, with a tentative D call TRBD2 (6 bases). Germline CDR1 and CDR2: SEHNR and FQNEAQ (reference sequence). Trimming stripped 5 bases from V and 2 bases from J, with 10 bases between. This CDR3 region has 14 residues. The CDR3 loop is CASSPGTPYNEQFF. In nucleotides, the CDR3 is TGTGCCAGCAGCCCCGGGACTCCCTACAATGAGCAGTTCTTC.

This clone has only one observation. The chain is built from TRBV19 and TRBJ2-5, with 12 bases lining up with TRBD1. The CDR3 is 14 amino acids. Looked up from germline, CDR1 is LNHDA and CDR2 is SQIVND (reference sequence). The V segment lost 11 bases and the J segment 6 bases; nucleotides outside the gene matches: 10. CDR3 nucleotide sequence: TGTGCCCCGCGACGGGACAGGGGGCGGAAGACCCAGTACTTC. It is translated as CAPRRDRGRKTQYF.

CDR3 nucleotides: TGTGCCAGCAGCTACGGGGGTGGCAATCAGCCCCAGCATTTT. This translates into CASSYGGGNQPQHF. The J gene is TRBJ1-5, the V gene TRBV5-4, with D possibly TRBD1 on 5 matching bases. Trimming took 3 bases from V and 2 from J, leaving 9 bases between them. The CDR3 is 14 amino acids. Per germline, CDR1 SGHNT and CDR2 YYREEE (reference sequence).

The rearrangement joins TRBV7-8 to TRBJ1-5; D is possibly TRBD1 (6 bases). Trimming removed 0 bases at V and 4 bases at J, with 22 bases between. CDR1 SGHVS and CDR2 FQNEAQ come from the germline V gene. The CDR3 is 19 amino acids. CDR3 DNA sequence: TGTGCCAGCAGCTTAGCGGGAACAAGGGGGTCGAGGTTAAATCAGCCCCAGCATTTT. Amino acids: CASSLAGTRGSRLNQPQHF.

This chain joins TRBV7-2 and TRBJ2-5; TRBD2 might be the D (6 bases). The V and J ends lost 4 bases and 5 bases respectively, with 17 bases between them. Looked up from germline, CDR1 is SGHTA and CDR2 is FQGNSA. This CDR3 contains 15 residues. The CDR3 spells CASSSPSGQRETQYF. The CDR3 coding sequence is TGTGCCAGCAGCTCCCCCAGCGGGCAGCGGGAGACCCAGTACTTC.

This sequence joins TRBV11-2 and TRBJ2-1; 10 nucleotides match TRBD2. This CDR3 comprises 15 residues. Per germline, CDR1 SGHAT and CDR2 FQNNGV. Trimming removed 5 bases from V and 8 bases from J; junction bases left unmatched: 9. The CDR3 sequence is CASSPWIAGGDEQFF. CDR3 bases: TGTGCCAGCAGCCCTTGGATAGCGGGGGGCGATGAGCAGTTCTTC.

V gene TRBV7-8 combines with J gene TRBJ2-1, with 7 bases matching TRBD2. The junction had 15 bases not matched to a gene; V was cut back by 5 bases and J by 5 bases. Germline V gene lookup returns CDR1 SGHVS and CDR2 FQNEAQ. This CDR3 is built from 17 residues. CDR3 sequence (DNA): TGTGCCAGCAGCCCCAAGGTGGGAGCGGGGCACGACAATGAGCAGTTCTTC. Its translation is CASSPKVGAGHDNEQFF.

The chain has TRBV6-4 and TRBJ2-1; tentative D call: TRBD2 (5 bases). This CDR3 has 14 amino acids. Trimming took off 0 bases at V and 4 bases at J, with 7 bases between the two ends. Germline assignment: CDR1 MRHNA and CDR2 SNTAGT. The CDR3 protein is CASSDSSGYNEQFF. In nucleotides, the CDR3 is TGTGCCAGCAGTGACTCGAGCGGTTACAATGAGCAGTTCTTC.

V usage is TRBV5-6 and J usage is TRBJ2-2; 10 positions match TRBD2. The germline gives CDR1 SGHDT, CDR2 YYEEEE. J was trimmed by 7 bases and V by 0 bases; bases with no gene match: 3. The CDR3 contains 15 residues. The CDR3 loop reads CASSLVRTSGGELFF. CDR3 in DNA: TGTGCCAGCAGCTTGGTCCGGACTAGCGGCGGGGAGCTGTTTTTT.